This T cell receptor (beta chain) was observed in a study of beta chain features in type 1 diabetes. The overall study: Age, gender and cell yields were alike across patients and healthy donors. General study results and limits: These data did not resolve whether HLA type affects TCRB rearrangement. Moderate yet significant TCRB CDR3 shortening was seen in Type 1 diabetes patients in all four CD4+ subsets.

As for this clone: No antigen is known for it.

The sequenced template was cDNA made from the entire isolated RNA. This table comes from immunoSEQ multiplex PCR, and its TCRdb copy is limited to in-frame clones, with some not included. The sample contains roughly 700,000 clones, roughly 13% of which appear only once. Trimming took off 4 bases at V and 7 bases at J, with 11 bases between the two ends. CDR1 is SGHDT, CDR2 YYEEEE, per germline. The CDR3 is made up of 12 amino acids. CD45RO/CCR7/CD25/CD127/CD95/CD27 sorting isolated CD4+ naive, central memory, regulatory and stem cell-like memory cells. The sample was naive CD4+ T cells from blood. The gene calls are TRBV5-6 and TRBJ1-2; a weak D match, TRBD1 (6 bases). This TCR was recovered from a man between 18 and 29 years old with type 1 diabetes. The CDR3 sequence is CASSPRGVGYTF. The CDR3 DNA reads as TGTGCCAGCAGCCCGAGGGGGGTTGGCTACACCTTC.